A single sample is the source of the 21 T cell receptor beta chains below, sequenced in a study of Ad26.COV2.S vaccination and SARS-CoV-2 variants. Assay: immunoSEQ multiplex PCR; the TCRdb copy retains only in-frame clones and omits some. Among some 290,000 clones listed, about 85% were seen once. Treatment given: some 20 received Ad26.COV2.S at low or high dose, single or two shots; roughly five received placebo; per-sample allocation not given. The samples date from day 63 after the first vaccine or placebo injection. The sequencing here drew on peripheral blood, taken in a trial of Ad26.COV2.S vaccine versus placebo. The receptors were sampled from a person between 18 and 59 years old who received the Ad26.COV2.S COVID-19 vaccine or a placebo.

This clone has only one observation. The gene calls are TRBV28 and TRBJ1-4, with D unclear. Germline V gene sequence: CDR1 MDHEN, CDR2 SYDVKM. The CDR3 loop spans 15 amino acids. The ends were cut back, 3 bases at V and 4 bases at J, with 12 bases in the middle. CDR3 nucleotides: TGTGCCAGCAGTTTTTACGGAAACATTAATGAAAAACTGTTTTTT. Translating it yields CASSFYGNINEKLFF.

The chain uses TRBV6-5 and TRBJ1-1; 7 bases are shared with TRBD1. Germline-derived CDR1 and CDR2 are MNHEY and SVGAGI. CDR3 size: 13 residues. The trim removed 6 bases at V and 10 bases at J, leaving 11 bases unmatched. The chain's CDR3 is CASSPTQGRGAFF. The CDR3, as DNA: TGTGCCAGCAGCCCCACACAGGGGCGCGGAGCTTTCTTT.

The chain joins TRBV9 to TRBJ1-2; D unclear. Germline assignment: CDR1 SGDLS and CDR2 YYNGEE. This CDR3 comprises 15 residues. The ends were cut back, 4 bases at V and 0 bases at J, with 13 bases in the middle. The DNA for the CDR3 is TGTGCCAGCAGCCCCTGGGGAGCCGCTAACTATGGCTACACCTTC. It encodes CASSPWGAANYGYTF.

This clone was seen only once. This chain connects TRBV4-1 to TRBJ2-5, with 7 nucleotides matching TRBD2. With 4 bases clipped from V and 0 bases from J, the junction kept 8 bases outside the gene matches. The CDR3 is made up of 16 amino acids. The V gene's germline CDR1 is MGHRA and CDR2 YSYEKL. The CDR3 sequence is CASSRAAAGYQETQYF. CDR3 bases: TGCGCCAGCAGCCGAGCCGCAGCGGGGTACCAAGAGACCCAGTACTTC.

This chain uses TRBV4-1 with TRBJ2-5, with D uncertain. The CDR3 has 17 amino acids. V was shortened by 0 bases and J by 5 bases, with 19 bases between the two germline ends. Germline CDR1 and CDR2: MGHRA and YSYEKL. This CDR3 reads CASSQDPSWILGETQYF. CDR3 coding DNA: TGCGCCAGCAGCCAAGATCCCTCCTGGATACTGGGGGAGACCCAGTACTTC.

The chain is built from TRBV28 and TRBJ2-7, with D uncertain. Germline assignment: CDR1 MDHEN and CDR2 SYDVKM. Trimming pared 2 bases from V and 5 bases from J, leaving 7 bases between. This CDR3 is built from 12 residues. CDR3 bases: TGTGCCAGCAGTTTAATCCGGGACGAGCAGTACTTC. Encoded protein: CASSLIRDEQYF.

V usage is TRBV7-3 and J usage is TRBJ2-7; tentatively, D is TRBD1 or TRBD2 (5 bases each). Germline V gives CDR1 SGHTA, CDR2 FQGTGA. The CDR3 totals 14 residues. V gave up 5 bases and J gave up 7 bases, with 18 bases separating them. This CDR3 reads CASSPTGRGGEQYF. In nucleotides, the CDR3 is TGTGCCAGCAGCCCAACGGGACGGGGTGGGGAGCAGTACTTC.

The CDR3 coding sequence is TGTGCCAGCAGTTCGCCAGGGTTTGGAAACACCATATATTTT. Protein: CASSSPGFGNTIYF. The V gene is TRBV5-4, the J gene TRBJ1-3, with a tentative D call TRBD1 (5 bases). CDR3 length: 14 residues. The V gene lost 5 bases and the J gene lost 3 bases, with 12 bases spanning the gap. The germline V gene encodes CDR1 SGHNT and CDR2 YYREEE (reference sequence).

The V gene is TRBV20-1, the J gene TRBJ1-4, with no clear D. The CDR3 consists of 11 residues. The V end lost 6 bases, the J end lost 7 bases, and 9 bases lay between the germline ends. The germline gives CDR1 DFQATT, CDR2 SNEGSKA (reference sequence). The CDR3 loop is CSADIFEKLFF. CDR3 nucleotides: TGCAGTGCAGATATTTTTGAAAAACTGTTTTTT.

The CDR3, as DNA: TGTGCCAGCAGCTTAATGGGCGGTGAAGCTTTCTTT. It codes for CASSLMGGEAFF. The chain is built from TRBV7-3 and TRBJ1-1; D not certain. Trimming took 1 base from V and 7 from J, leaving 7 bases between them. The length of the CDR3 is 12 residues. Germline values: CDR1 SGHTA, CDR2 FQGTGA.

This clone was seen once. The chain has TRBV3-1 (or the pseudogene TRBV3-2) and TRBJ2-1, with D perhaps assigned TRBD1 or TRBD2 (5 bases each). V gave up 6 bases and J gave up 4 bases, with 16 bases separating them. CDR3 length: 15 amino acids. Germline lookup yields CDR1 LGHDT and CDR2 YNNKEL (reference sequence). DNA of the CDR3: TGTGCCAGCAGTCCAACGGGGCCAGTTTACAATGAGCAGTTCTTC. Protein product: CASSPTGPVYNEQFF.

This rearrangement joins TRBV2 to TRBJ1-5; no clear D gene. Between the trimmed V and J ends, which lost 8 bases and 7 bases, there was a span of 15 bases. Looked up from germline, CDR1 is SNHLY and CDR2 is FYNNEI. There are 13 residues in the CDR3. CDR3 residues: CASGYAYSQPQHF. In DNA, the CDR3 is TGTGCCAGCGGATATGCCTACAGCCAGCCCCAGCATTTT.

The rearrangement links TRBV29-1 to TRBJ1-1; possible D gene TRBD1, 5 bases. Trimming took 7 bases from V and 0 from J, leaving 9 bases between them. The CDR3 totals 12 residues. Germline values: CDR1 SQVTM, CDR2 ANQGSEA. CDR3 amino acids: CSDGTVNTEAFF. In DNA, the CDR3 is TGCAGCGATGGGACCGTGAACACTGAAGCTTTCTTT.

V and J are TRBV7-2 and TRBJ2-7; no definite D call. V was cut by 2 bases and J by 6 bases, with 14 bases left in between. The CDR3 has 14 amino acids. Germline V lookup: CDR1 SGHTA, CDR2 FQGNSA. CDR3 nucleotide sequence: TGTGCCAGCAGCTTAAAGGCCGCTACGGGCGAGCAGTACTTC. This translates into CASSLKAATGEQYF.

The chain joins TRBV5-4 to TRBJ2-7; 12 positions match TRBD1. The CDR3 has 16 amino acids. Germline loops: CDR1 SGHNT, CDR2 YYREEE (reference sequence). V shed 0 bases and J 0 bases; nucleotides not matched to a gene: 1. This CDR3 is CASSLGGQGASYEQYF. In DNA form, the CDR3 reads TGTGCCAGCAGCTTGGGGGGACAGGGGGCCTCCTACGAGCAGTACTTC.

J is TRBJ1-4 and V is TRBV24-1, with 10 bases aligning to TRBD1. This CDR3 spans 15 amino acids. J was trimmed by 6 bases and V by 4 bases; bases with no gene match: 4. CDR1 is KGHDR and CDR2 is SFDVKD in the germline V gene. The CDR3 is CATSEPTGGYEKLFF. Here the CDR3 DNA reads TGTGCCACCAGTGAACCGACAGGGGGCTATGAAAAACTGTTTTTT.

The gene calls are TRBV7-9 and TRBJ2-7; 9 positions match TRBD1. V gave up 6 bases and J gave up 4 bases; unmatched junction bases: 7. CDR3 size: 14 residues. CDR1 SEHNR and CDR2 FQNEAQ come from the germline V gene (reference sequence). CDR3 sequence: CASSQYDRGYEQYF. The CDR3 DNA sequence: TGTGCCAGCAGTCAATACGACAGGGGGTACGAGCAGTACTTC.

The J gene is TRBJ2-1, the V gene TRBV6-2 or TRBV6-3; 11 nucleotides match TRBD2. This CDR3 has 16 amino acids. CDR1 is MNHEY and CDR2 is SVGEGT in the germline V gene. After removal of 6 bases from V and 8 bases from J, the junction contained 12 bases not matched to a gene. The CDR3 region is CASSPPLAGGIDEQFF. The DNA of the CDR3 is TGTGCCAGCAGCCCACCCCTAGCGGGGGGTATCGATGAGCAGTTCTTC.

The CDR3 DNA is TGCAGCGCTGAGGTAGAAGGACATAGCTCTGGAAACACCATATATTTT. Its translation: CSAEVEGHSSGNTIYF. The J gene is TRBJ1-3, the V gene TRBV29-1, with D possibly being TRBD1 (5 bases). V was trimmed by 7 bases and J by 0 bases, leaving 19 bases between them. CDR3 length equals 16 residues. The V gene's germline CDR1 is SQVTM and CDR2 ANQGSEA.

V and J are TRBV7-9 and TRBJ1-5; 10 bases are a match to TRBD1. This CDR3 is 16 amino acids long. The J segment lost 4 bases and the V segment lost 5 bases, leaving 8 bases of the junction unmatched. Germline CDR1 SEHNR, CDR2 FQNEAQ (reference sequence). CDR3 amino acids: CASSPGQGLGNQPQHF. The CDR3 DNA sequence: TGTGCCAGCAGCCCGGGACAGGGGTTAGGGAATCAGCCCCAGCATTTT.

The chain links TRBV19 to TRBJ2-1; TRBD2 aligns across 11 bases. The V segment lost 5 bases and the J segment 3 bases; nucleotides outside the gene matches: 3. The germline V gene has CDR1 LNHDA and CDR2 SQIVND (reference sequence). The CDR3 extends over 15 amino acids. The DNA for the CDR3 is TGTGCCAGTAGTCCCGGGACTAGCGGCTACAATGAGCAGTTCTTC. Amino acid sequence: CASSPGTSGYNEQFF.